This T cell receptor (beta chain) was captured in a study of a mutant IDH1 vaccine in newly diagnosed glioma. Data came from immunoSEQ multiplex PCR; TCRdb stores just in-frame clones and leaves some out. This sample has fewer than 90,000 clones, with roughly 83% found just once. Comments on this clone: Its cognate antigen is unknown.

Sample time point: week 35, safety follow-up. It was 300 ug of mutant IDH1 20-mer peptide that made up each vaccine dose, given with topical imiquimod. Germline V gene sequence: CDR1 SGHAT, CDR2 FQNNGV. CDR3 length: 14 amino acids. Trimming cost V 8 bases and J 2 bases, with 15 bases left between them. This TCR derives from a young man with glioma. The material was PBMCs, obtained from a glioma patient whose treatment included an IDH1 peptide vaccine. The chain joins TRBV11-2 to TRBJ1-2; a possible D gene is TRBD1 (5 bases). CDR3 in DNA: TGTGCCAGCGGACCAACGGGACGAAACTATGGCTACACCTTC. Its translation is CASGPTGRNYGYTF.